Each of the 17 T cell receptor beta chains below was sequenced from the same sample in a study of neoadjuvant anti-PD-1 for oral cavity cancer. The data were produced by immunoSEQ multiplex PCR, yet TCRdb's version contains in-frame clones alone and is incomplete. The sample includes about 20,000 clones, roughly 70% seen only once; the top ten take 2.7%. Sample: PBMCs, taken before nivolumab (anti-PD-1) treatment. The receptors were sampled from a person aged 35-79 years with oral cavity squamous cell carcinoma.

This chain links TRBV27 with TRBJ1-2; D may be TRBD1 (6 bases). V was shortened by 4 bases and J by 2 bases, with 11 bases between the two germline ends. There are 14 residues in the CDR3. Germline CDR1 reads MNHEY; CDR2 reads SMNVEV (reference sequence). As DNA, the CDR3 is TGTGCCAGCAGTTCCGACAGGACAAACTATGGCTACACCTTC. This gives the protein CASSSDRTNYGYTF.

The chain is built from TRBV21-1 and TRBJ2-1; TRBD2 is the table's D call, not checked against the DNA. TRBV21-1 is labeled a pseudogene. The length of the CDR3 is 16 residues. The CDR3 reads CASSFPPSGPHNEQFF. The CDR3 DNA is TGTGCCAGCAGCTTTCCCCCCAGCGGGCCCCACAATGAGCAGTTCTTC.

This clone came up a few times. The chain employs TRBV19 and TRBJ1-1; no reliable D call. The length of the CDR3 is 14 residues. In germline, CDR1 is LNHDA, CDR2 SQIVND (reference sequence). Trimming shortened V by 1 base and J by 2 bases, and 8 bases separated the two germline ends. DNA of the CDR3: TGTGCCAGTAGTATAGGTCCGAGAAACACTGAAGCTTTCTTT. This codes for CASSIGPRNTEAFF.

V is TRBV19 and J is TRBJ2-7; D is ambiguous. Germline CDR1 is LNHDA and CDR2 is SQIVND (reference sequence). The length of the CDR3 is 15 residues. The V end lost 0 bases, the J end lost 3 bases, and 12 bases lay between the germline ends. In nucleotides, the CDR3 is TGTGCCAGTAGTATAGAGGCCCCGGGCGGCTACGAGCAGTACTTC. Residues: CASSIEAPGGYEQYF.

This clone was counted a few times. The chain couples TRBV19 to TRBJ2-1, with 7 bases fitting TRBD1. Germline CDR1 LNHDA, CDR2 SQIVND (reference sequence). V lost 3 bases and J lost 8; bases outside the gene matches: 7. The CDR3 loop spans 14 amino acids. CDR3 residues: CASSIGQGVDEQFF. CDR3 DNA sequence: TGTGCCAGTAGTATTGGGCAGGGGGTCGATGAGCAGTTCTTC. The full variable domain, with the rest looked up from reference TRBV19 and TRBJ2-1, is DGGITQSPKYLFRKEGQNVTLSCEQNLNHDAMYWYRQDPGQGLRLIYYSQIVNDFQKGDIAEGYSVSREKKESFPLTVTSAQKNPTAFYLCASSIGQGVDEQFFGPGTRLTVL.

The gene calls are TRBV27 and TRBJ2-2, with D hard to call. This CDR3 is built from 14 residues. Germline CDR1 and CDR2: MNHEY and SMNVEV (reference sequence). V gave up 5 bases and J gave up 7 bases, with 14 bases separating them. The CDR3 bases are TGTGCCAGCAGTCTGTGGACCCTGGGCGGGGAGCTGTTTTTT. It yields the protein CASSLWTLGGELFF.

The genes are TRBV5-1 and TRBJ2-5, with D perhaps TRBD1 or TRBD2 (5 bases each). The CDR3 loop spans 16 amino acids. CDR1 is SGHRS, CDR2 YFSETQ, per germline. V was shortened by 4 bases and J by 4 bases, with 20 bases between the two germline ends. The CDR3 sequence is CASSGGTAAARETQYF. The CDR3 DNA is TGCGCCAGCAGCGGGGGAACAGCGGCGGCCCGAGAGACCCAGTACTTC. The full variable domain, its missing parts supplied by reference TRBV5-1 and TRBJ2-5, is KAGVTQTPRYLIKTRGQQVTLSCSPISGHRSVSWYQQTPGQGLQFLFEYFSETQRNKGNFPGRFSGRQFSNSRSEMNVSTLELGDSALYLCASSGGTAAARETQYFGPGTRLLVL.

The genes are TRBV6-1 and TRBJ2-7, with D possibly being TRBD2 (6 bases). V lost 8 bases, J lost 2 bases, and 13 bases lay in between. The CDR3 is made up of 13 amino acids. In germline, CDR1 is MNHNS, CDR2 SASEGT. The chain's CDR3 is CASWRGSAYEQYF. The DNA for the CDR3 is TGTGCCAGCTGGAGGGGCTCCGCCTACGAGCAGTACTTC.

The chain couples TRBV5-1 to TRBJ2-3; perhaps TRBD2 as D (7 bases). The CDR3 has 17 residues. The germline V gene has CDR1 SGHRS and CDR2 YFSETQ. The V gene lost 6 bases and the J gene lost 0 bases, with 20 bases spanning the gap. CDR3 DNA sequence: TGCGCCAGCACGTGGAATTCGGGGGGCACTAGCACAGATACGCAGTATTTT. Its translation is CASTWNSGGTSTDTQYF. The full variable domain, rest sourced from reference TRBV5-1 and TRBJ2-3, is KAGVTQTPRYLIKTRGQQVTLSCSPISGHRSVSWYQQTPGQGLQFLFEYFSETQRNKGNFPGRFSGRQFSNSRSEMNVSTLELGDSALYLCASTWNSGGTSTDTQYFGPGTRLTVL.

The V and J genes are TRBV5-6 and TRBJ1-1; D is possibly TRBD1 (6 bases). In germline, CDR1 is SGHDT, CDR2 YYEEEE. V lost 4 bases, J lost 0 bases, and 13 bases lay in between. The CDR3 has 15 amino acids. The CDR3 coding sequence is TGTGCCAGCAGCAATTGGGACACACTGAACACTGAAGCTTTCTTT. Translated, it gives CASSNWDTLNTEAFF.

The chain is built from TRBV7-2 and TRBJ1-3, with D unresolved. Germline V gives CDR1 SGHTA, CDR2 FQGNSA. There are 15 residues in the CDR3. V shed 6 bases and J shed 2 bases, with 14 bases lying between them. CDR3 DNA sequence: TGTGCCAGCAGTTCCCGGCCCGGAGCTGGAAACACCATATATTTT. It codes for CASSSRPGAGNTIYF.

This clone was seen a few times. CDR3: CASSSAWGNYGYTF. In DNA form, the CDR3 reads TGTGCCAGCAGCTCCGCGTGGGGGAACTATGGCTACACCTTC. The chain is built from TRBV5-5 and TRBJ1-2, with D possibly being TRBD1 (5 bases). The germline V gene has CDR1 SGHKS and CDR2 YYEKEE (reference sequence). This CDR3 comprises 14 residues. V was shortened by 3 bases and J by 2 bases, with 11 bases between the two germline ends. The full variable domain, its missing parts supplied by reference TRBV5-5 and TRBJ1-2, is DAGVTQSPTHLIKTRGQQVTLRCSPISGHKSVSWYQQVLGQGPQFIFQYYEKEERGRGNFPDRFSARQFPNYSSELNVNALLLGDSALYLCASSSAWGNYGYTFGSGTRLTVV.

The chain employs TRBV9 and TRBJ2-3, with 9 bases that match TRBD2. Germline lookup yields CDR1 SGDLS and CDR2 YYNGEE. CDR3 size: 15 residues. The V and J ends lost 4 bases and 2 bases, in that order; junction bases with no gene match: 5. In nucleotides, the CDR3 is TGTGCCAGCAGCCCTCGACTAGCGGTCACAGATACGCAGTATTTT. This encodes CASSPRLAVTDTQYF.

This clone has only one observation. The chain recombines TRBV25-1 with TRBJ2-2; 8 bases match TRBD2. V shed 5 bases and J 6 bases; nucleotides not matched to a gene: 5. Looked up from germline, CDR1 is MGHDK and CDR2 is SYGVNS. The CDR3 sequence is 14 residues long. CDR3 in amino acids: CASSSAGVPGELFF. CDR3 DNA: TGTGCCAGCAGTTCAGCGGGAGTTCCCGGGGAGCTGTTTTTT.

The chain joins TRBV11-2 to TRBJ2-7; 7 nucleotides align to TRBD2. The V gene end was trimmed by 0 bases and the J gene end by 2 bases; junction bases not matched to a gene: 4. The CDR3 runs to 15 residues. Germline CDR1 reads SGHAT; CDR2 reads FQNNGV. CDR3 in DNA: TGTGCCAGCAGCTTAGATCCAGCGGGAACCTACGAGCAGTACTTC. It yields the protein CASSLDPAGTYEQYF.

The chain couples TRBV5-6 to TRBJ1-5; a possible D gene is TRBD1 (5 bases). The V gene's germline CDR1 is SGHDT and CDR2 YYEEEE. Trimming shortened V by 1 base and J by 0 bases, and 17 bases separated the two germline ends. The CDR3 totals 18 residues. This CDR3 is CASSLRQTRIYSNQPQHF. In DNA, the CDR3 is TGTGCCAGCAGCTTGAGACAGACCCGAATATATAGCAATCAGCCCCAGCATTTT.

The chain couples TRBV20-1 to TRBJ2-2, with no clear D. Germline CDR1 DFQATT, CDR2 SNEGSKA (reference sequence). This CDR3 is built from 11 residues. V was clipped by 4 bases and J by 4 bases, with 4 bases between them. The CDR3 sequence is CSATGTGELFF. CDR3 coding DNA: TGCAGTGCTACAGGCACCGGGGAGCTGTTTTTT.